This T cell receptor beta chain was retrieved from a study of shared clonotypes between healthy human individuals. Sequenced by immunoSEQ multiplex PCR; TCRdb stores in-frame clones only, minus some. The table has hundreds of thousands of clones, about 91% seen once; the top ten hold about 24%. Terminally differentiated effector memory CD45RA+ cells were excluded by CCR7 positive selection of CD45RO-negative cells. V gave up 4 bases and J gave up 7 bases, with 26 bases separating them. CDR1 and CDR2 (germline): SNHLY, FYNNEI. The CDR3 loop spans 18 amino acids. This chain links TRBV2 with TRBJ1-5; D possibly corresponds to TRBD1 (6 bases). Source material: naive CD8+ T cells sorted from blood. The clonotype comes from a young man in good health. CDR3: CASSGAGAISLTGQPQHF. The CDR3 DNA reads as TGTGCCAGCAGTGGGGCAGGGGCCATTTCTTTAACAGGGCAGCCCCAGCATTTT. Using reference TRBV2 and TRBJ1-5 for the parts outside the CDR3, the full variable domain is EPEVTQTPSHQVTQMGQEVILRCVPISNHLYFYWYRQILGQKVEFLVSFYNNEISEKSEIFDDQFSVERPDGSNFTLKIRSTKLEDSAMYFCASSGAGAISLTGQPQHFGDGTRLSIL.